Below are 17 T cell receptor beta chains sequenced from a single sample in a study of cytomegalovirus exposure and HLA in healthy donors. A multiplex PCR was run with 60 Vbeta primers and 13 Jbeta primers. Measured with immunoSEQ multiplex PCR; TCRdb has only the in-frame clones, and not every one. The top ten clones hold approximately 2.1% of a sample with about 150,000 clones, around 72% of them seen once. The sample consisted of PBMCs. All receptors derive from a man aged 40-50 years in good health and CMV-seronegative.

This chain uses TRBV5-4 with TRBJ2-7; perhaps TRBD1 as D (5 bases). The V end was cut by 5 bases, the J end by 9 bases, with 15 bases between. The germline CDR1 and CDR2 sequences are SGHNT and YYREEE (reference sequence). The CDR3 extends over 12 amino acids. This CDR3 reads CASSLGATGQYF. As DNA, the CDR3 is TGTGCCAGCAGTCTTGGGGCTACCGGGCAGTACTTC.

CDR3 coding DNA: TGTGCCAGCAGCTTGCAGGGGGGAAACACCATATATTTT. Protein product: CASSLQGGNTIYF. V is TRBV5-6 and J is TRBJ1-3, with D maybe TRBD1 (6 bases). The V end lost 1 base, the J end lost 4 bases, and 6 bases lay between the germline ends. Per germline, CDR1 SGHDT and CDR2 YYEEEE. The CDR3 covers 13 residues.

This chain uses TRBV5-1 with TRBJ2-1, with TRBD2 matching over 8 bases. The trim removed 0 bases at V and 2 bases at J, leaving 4 bases unmatched. The CDR3 consists of 16 residues. CDR1 is SGHRS and CDR2 is YFSETQ in the germline V gene. This CDR3 reads CASSLGAGAAYNEQFF. The CDR3 DNA is TGCGCCAGCAGCTTGGGAGCGGGGGCGGCCTACAATGAGCAGTTCTTC.

The chain joins TRBV27 to TRBJ1-2; 9 bases fit TRBD1. Germline CDR1 MNHEY, CDR2 SMNVEV (reference sequence). CDR3 length: 17 amino acids. The junction had 14 bases not matched to a gene; V was cut back by 7 bases and J by 2 bases. The CDR3 region has the DNA TGTGCCAGCACCTATTCCCCCCCGGGACAGGGCAACTATGGCTACACCTTC. This translates into CASTYSPPGQGNYGYTF.

There are a few counts of this clone. The rearrangement uses TRBV4-2 and TRBJ1-1; TRBD1 is a possible D gene (5 bases). This CDR3 spans 14 amino acids. V was shortened by 6 bases and J by 1 base, with 12 bases between the two germline ends. Germline V CDR1 and CDR2: LGHNA, YNFKEQ. The CDR3 is CASREGGTNTEAFF. Here the CDR3 DNA reads TGTGCCAGCAGGGAAGGCGGGACGAACACTGAAGCTTTCTTT.

V is TRBV5-1 and J is TRBJ2-1; 12 bases fit TRBD1. With V trimmed by 4 bases and J by 4 bases, 3 bases remained unmatched. Per the germline V gene, CDR1 is SGHRS and CDR2 is YFSETQ. The CDR3 loop spans 15 amino acids. CDR3 in amino acids: CASSRGQGAYNEQFF. The DNA of the CDR3 is TGCGCCAGCAGCAGGGGACAGGGGGCTTACAATGAGCAGTTCTTC.

CDR3 in amino acids: CASSLGGSSGRSSYEQYF. CDR3 nucleotide sequence: TGTGCCAGCAGCTTAGGGGGGAGTAGCGGGAGAAGCTCCTACGAGCAGTACTTC. The V gene is TRBV7-2, the J gene TRBJ2-5; TRBD2 aligns across 9 bases. The assigned J gene may be wrong: the sequence end matches TRBJ2-7 better. The CDR3 runs 18 residues. Per the germline V gene, CDR1 is SGHTA and CDR2 is FQGNSA.

The chain joins TRBV14 to TRBJ2-7; 7 bases are a match to TRBD1. The CDR3 contains 14 residues. The V segment lost 1 base and the J segment 2 bases; nucleotides outside the gene matches: 2. Germline CDR1 reads SGHDN; CDR2 reads FVKESK. In nucleotides, the CDR3 is TGTGCCAGCAGCCAAGGCAGGGGGACCTACGAGCAGTACTTC. It specifies CASSQGRGTYEQYF.

The chain uses TRBV6-5 and TRBJ2-7, with 7 bases fitting TRBD1. The V and J ends lost 6 bases and 4 bases, in that order; junction bases with no gene match: 9. The germline gives CDR1 MNHEY, CDR2 SVGAGI. The CDR3 is 14 residues long. The CDR3 coding sequence is TGTGCCAGCAGACCCACAGGGGAGATATACGAGCAGTACTTC. It is translated as CASRPTGEIYEQYF.

The V gene is TRBV29-1, the J gene TRBJ1-4, with a weak D call TRBD1 (5 bases). This CDR3 has 14 residues. V lost 4 bases and J lost 3, with 12 bases in between. The germline V gene encodes CDR1 SQVTM and CDR2 ANQGSEA. In DNA form, the CDR3 reads TGCAGCGTTGGAGAGGGGAGCTCTAATGAAAAACTGTTTTTT. Amino acid sequence: CSVGEGSSNEKLFF.

The chain recombines TRBV7-9 with TRBJ1-2, with D possibly TRBD1 on 6 matching bases. Trimming cost V 1 base and J 5 bases, with 14 bases left between them. The germline gives CDR1 SEHNR, CDR2 FQNEAQ (reference sequence). CDR3 length: 15 residues. The CDR3 spells CASSLGQDDTYGYTF. The CDR3 nucleotides are TGTGCCAGCAGCTTAGGACAGGACGACACTTATGGCTACACCTTC.

The chain has TRBV5-6 and TRBJ2-7, with D perhaps matching TRBD2 (6 bases). There are 15 residues in the CDR3. Trimming left V 0 bases short and J 9 bases short, with 19 bases between. Germline CDR1 reads SGHDT; CDR2 reads YYEEEE. The CDR3 spells CASSLVGRTRDGQYF. Here the CDR3 DNA reads TGTGCCAGCAGCTTGGTAGGCAGGACGCGGGACGGGCAGTACTTC.

CDR3 bases: TGTGCCAGTAGGCCCCGGGACAGGGGGACAGATACGCAGTATTTT. It encodes CASRPRDRGTDTQYF. The chain couples TRBV19 to TRBJ2-3, with TRBD1 matching 11 bases. The CDR3 is made up of 15 amino acids. V shed 6 bases and J 3 bases; nucleotides not matched to a gene: 5. The germline V gene has CDR1 LNHDA and CDR2 SQIVND (reference sequence).

The chain links TRBV7-6 to TRBJ1-3; TRBD1 might be the D (6 bases). Germline lookup yields CDR1 SGHVS and CDR2 FNYEAQ. This CDR3 spans 14 amino acids. Trimming removed 5 bases at V and 0 bases at J, with 8 bases between. CDR3 amino acids: CASSTGSSGNTIYF. CDR3 sequence (DNA): TGTGCCAGCAGCACAGGGAGCTCTGGAAACACCATATATTTT. Full variable domain (outside the CDR3, taken from reference TRBV7-6 and TRBJ1-3): GAGVSQSPRYKVTKRGQDVALRCDPISGHVSLYWYRQALGQGPEFLTYFNYEAQQDKSGLPNDRFSAERPEGSISTLTIQRTEQRDSAMYRCASSTGSSGNTIYFGEGSWLTVV.

This clone has just one count. The J gene is TRBJ2-7, the V gene TRBV7-8; TRBD1 aligns across 9 bases. V shed 3 bases, J shed 0 bases, and the junction held 3 bases outside the gene matches. This CDR3 spans 15 amino acids. Germline-derived CDR1 and CDR2 are SGHVS and FQNEAQ. CDR3 coding DNA: TGTGCCAGCAGCTTGGGACAGGGACCCTCCTACGAGCAGTACTTC. It is translated as CASSLGQGPSYEQYF. The entire variable domain, with the rest obtained from reference TRBV7-8 and TRBJ2-7, is as follows: GAGVSQSPRYKVAKRGQDVALRCDPISGHVSLFWYQQALGQGPEFLTYFQNEAQLDKSGLPSDRFFAERPEGSVSTLKIQRTQQEDSAVYLCASSLGQGPSYEQYFGPGTRLTVT.

The chain recombines TRBV7-2 with TRBJ2-7; 10 nucleotides match TRBD2. V lost 4 bases, J lost 5 bases, and 17 bases stayed unmatched. From germline, CDR1 is SGHTA and CDR2 FQGNSA. This CDR3 comprises 18 residues. CDR3 nucleotides: TGTGCCAGCAGCTCAGGGGGCGGTAGCGGGAGGTACCGCGACGAGCAGTACTTC. This gives the protein CASSSGGGSGRYRDEQYF. Together with reference TRBV7-2 and TRBJ2-7, the CDR3 gives the full variable domain: GAGVSQSPSNKVTEKGKDVELRCDPISGHTALYWYRQSLGQGLEFLIYFQGNSAPDKSGLPSDRFSAERTGGSVSTLTIQRTQQEDSAVYLCASSSGGGSGRYRDEQYFGPGTRLTVT.

The chain is built from TRBV6-1 and TRBJ1-1; 7 bases line up with TRBD1. V dropped 3 bases and J dropped 5; count of bases not matched to a gene: 15. The CDR3 sequence is 17 residues long. Looked up from germline, CDR1 is MNHNS and CDR2 is SASEGT. The DNA for the CDR3 is TGTGCCAGCAGTGACGGAGGGGGTGGAGGGGGCGGAACTGAAGCTTTCTTT. Translating it yields CASSDGGGGGGGTEAFF.